The 20 T cell receptor beta chains presented below share a single source sample, sequenced in a study of blood T cell repertoires in COVID-19. The assay was immunoSEQ multiplex PCR, and TCRdb's table has in-frame clones only and misses some. This sample has over 300,000 clones, with over 75% found just once. The sequenced material came from peripheral blood. The receptors originated from a human donor in a cohort sampled during active COVID-19.

The V and J genes are TRBV20-1 and TRBJ2-4; the match to TRBD2 covers 7 bases. With V trimmed by 3 bases and J by 4 bases, 6 bases remained unmatched. The CDR3 covers 14 residues. The germline V gene has CDR1 DFQATT and CDR2 SNEGSKA (reference sequence). This CDR3 reads CSASFGGGKNIQYF. CDR3 nucleotides: TGCAGTGCTAGTTTCGGCGGGGGAAAAAACATTCAGTACTTC.

As concerns this clone: A junction end diverges from the germline sequence, so it may reflect a read error. The chain joins TRBV7-2 to TRBJ1-6; 9 nucleotides match TRBD1. Germline CDR1 is SGHTA and CDR2 is FQGNSA. The CDR3 has 20 amino acids. CDR3 residues: CASSLASGTGSSSYNSPLHF. CDR3 nucleotide sequence: TGTGCCAGCAGCCTAGCCTCCGGGACAGGGTCAAGCTCCTATAATTCACCCCTCCACTTT.

This clone was counted a few times. The V and J genes are TRBV2 and TRBJ2-7; 7 nucleotides agree with TRBD1. The germline V gene has CDR1 SNHLY and CDR2 FYNNEI. This CDR3 has 14 residues. Trimming cost V 8 bases and J 2 bases; bases outside gene matches: 9. The CDR3 is CASGSTGRTYEQYF. CDR3 bases: TGTGCCAGCGGATCGACAGGGCGAACCTACGAGCAGTACTTC.

This chain links TRBV12-3 or TRBV12-4 with TRBJ1-6; no clear D. The germline V and J ends were trimmed by 2 bases and 7 bases, with 3 bases remaining between them. The length of the CDR3 is 12 residues. The CDR3 DNA is TGTGCCAGCAGTTTACAGAATTCACCCCTCCACTTT. Residues: CASSLQNSPLHF.

The rearrangement joins TRBV15 to TRBJ2-7; 8 bases agree with TRBD2. The CDR3 has 15 amino acids. Germline CDR1 reads LNHNV; CDR2 reads YYDKDF (reference sequence). The trim removed 3 bases at V and 3 bases at J, leaving 7 bases unmatched. CDR3 sequence reads: CATSRPGLGLYEQYF. The CDR3 bases are TGTGCCACCAGCAGGCCGGGACTAGGACTCTACGAGCAGTACTTC.

This chain connects TRBV3-1 (or the pseudogene TRBV3-2) to TRBJ2-5, with 9 nucleotides matching TRBD1. Germline CDR1 is LGHDT and CDR2 is YNNKEL (reference sequence). CDR3 length: 14 amino acids. The ends lost 4 bases at V and 3 bases at J; junction bases unmatched: 3. CDR3 nucleotides: TGTGCCAGCAGCCCTTGGACAGGGGAAGAGACCCAGTACTTC. Translated: CASSPWTGEETQYF.

The V call is TRBV30, the J call TRBJ1-1; the D gene is possibly TRBD1 (6 bases). Trimming pared 2 bases from V and 4 bases from J, leaving 8 bases between. Germline CDR1 and CDR2: GTSNPN and SVGIG (reference sequence). CDR3 size: 12 residues. The CDR3 nucleotides are TGTGCCTGGAGTACAGGGACCACTGAAGCTTTCTTT. Translated: CAWSTGTTEAFF.

The V gene is TRBV3-1 (or the pseudogene TRBV3-2), the J gene TRBJ2-1, with 7 bases aligning to TRBD1. Germline CDR1 LGHDT, CDR2 YNNKEL (reference sequence). The trim removed 6 bases at V and 4 bases at J, leaving 0 bases unmatched. The CDR3 spans 12 residues. The CDR3 DNA reads as TGTGCCAGCAGGGGACAGTACAATGAGCAGTTCTTC. It codes for CASRGQYNEQFF.

This clone appeared many times. This sequence joins TRBV7-3 and TRBJ2-1, with TRBD2 matching 8 bases. Germline CDR1 and CDR2: SGHTA and FQGTGA. V lost 1 base and J lost 0; bases outside the gene matches: 5. CDR3 length equals 17 residues. The CDR3 region has the DNA TGTGCCAGCAGCTTAATGCGCGGGGGGTACTCCTACAATGAGCAGTTCTTC. It encodes CASSLMRGGYSYNEQFF.

The CDR3 DNA is TGTGCCATCAGTGGGGAGATTCTCTATGGCTACACCTTC. This translates into CAISGEILYGYTF. The chain is built from TRBV10-3 and TRBJ1-2, with unresolved D. The CDR3 is 13 amino acids. Germline lookup yields CDR1 ENHRY and CDR2 SYGVKD. Trimming removed 4 bases at V and 4 bases at J, with 10 bases between.

V gene TRBV12-3 or TRBV12-4 combines with J gene TRBJ1-1, with unresolved D. With 7 bases removed from V and 0 bases from J, the gap between germline ends came to 6 bases. CDR3 length equals 12 residues. In DNA form, the CDR3 reads TGTGCCAGCACAAACATGAACACTGAAGCTTTCTTT. It encodes CASTNMNTEAFF.

The chain joins TRBV4-2 to TRBJ1-5; no firm D call. V lost 1 base to trimming and J lost 4 bases, with 20 bases between them. The CDR3 sequence is 18 residues long. Germline loops: CDR1 LGHNA, CDR2 YNFKEQ. The CDR3 DNA is TGTGCCAGCAGCCAAGCCCACCTGGCAGGCGATGCAAATCAGCCCCAGCATTTT. It is translated as CASSQAHLAGDANQPQHF.

J is TRBJ1-6 and V is TRBV10-1, with TRBD1 as a possible D gene (6 bases). V dropped 0 bases and J dropped 7 bases, with 13 bases sitting between them. The CDR3 totals 16 residues. The V gene's germline CDR1 is WNHNN and CDR2 SYGVQD (reference sequence). The CDR3 sequence is CASSESTTGKNSPLHF. The CDR3 bases are TGCGCCAGCAGTGAGTCGACGACAGGAAAGAATTCACCCCTCCACTTT.

The chain employs TRBV5-1 and TRBJ2-2; 8 nucleotides align to TRBD1. This CDR3 comprises 16 residues. V lost 4 bases, J lost 5 bases, and 10 bases stayed unmatched. The germline gives CDR1 SGHRS, CDR2 YFSETQ. As DNA, the CDR3 is TGCGCCAGCAGCCCCCCCCGGACAGGGCCGACCGGGGAGCTGTTTTTT. Residues: CASSPPRTGPTGELFF.

This sequence joins TRBV27 and TRBJ2-5, with 8 bases aligning to TRBD2. Germline assignment: CDR1 MNHEY and CDR2 SMNVEV (reference sequence). The CDR3 length is 14 residues. The ends lost 3 bases at V and 5 bases at J; junction bases unmatched: 5. CDR3 protein: CASSFERGRETQYF. Written as DNA, the CDR3 is TGTGCCAGCAGTTTCGAGCGGGGGAGGGAGACCCAGTACTTC.

V gene TRBV5-4 combines with J gene TRBJ1-1; TRBD1 matches at 10 bases. Germline values: CDR1 SGHNT, CDR2 YYREEE (reference sequence). The CDR3 is 13 residues long. The junction had 4 bases not matched to a gene; V was cut back by 10 bases and J by 1 base. Written as DNA, the CDR3 is TGTGCCGTCGGGGACAGGGGGAACACTGAAGCTTTCTTT. It yields the protein CAVGDRGNTEAFF.

In this sample, this clone turned up many times. The chain employs TRBV12-3 or TRBV12-4 and TRBJ2-3; possibly TRBD2 for D (5 bases). The ends were cut back, 5 bases at V and 4 bases at J, with 7 bases in the middle. This CDR3 is built from 12 residues. The CDR3 sequence is CASSGGPDTQYF. CDR3 sequence (DNA): TGTGCCAGCAGTGGCGGGCCAGATACGCAGTATTTT.

This chain joins TRBV27 and TRBJ2-1, with D possibly being TRBD2 (7 bases). Germline loops: CDR1 MNHEY, CDR2 SMNVEV (reference sequence). This CDR3 is 16 amino acids long. The ends were cut back, 2 bases at V and 0 bases at J, with 11 bases in the middle. The CDR3: CASSLNAGASYNEQFF. CDR3 DNA: TGTGCCAGCAGTTTAAATGCGGGGGCCTCCTACAATGAGCAGTTCTTC.

This clone was found a few times. J is TRBJ2-7 and V is TRBV3-1 (or the pseudogene TRBV3-2); D is possibly TRBD1 (5 bases). This CDR3 contains 13 residues. CDR1 and CDR2 from the germline V gene are LGHDT and YNNKEL (reference sequence). V lost 1 base and J 6 bases, leaving 10 bases between the germline ends. The CDR3 nucleotides read TGTGCCAGCAGCCAAGTAGGAAGGGGCGAGCAGTACTTC. As protein: CASSQVGRGEQYF.

V is TRBV10-3 and J is TRBJ1-5; the D is unclear. V gave up 0 bases and J gave up 5 bases, with 11 bases separating them. CDR1 is ENHRY, CDR2 SYGVKD, per germline. The CDR3 contains 15 residues. CDR3 sequence (DNA): TGTGCCATCAGTGAGTCGAGGCCGGGAGATCAGCCCCAGCATTTT. Its translation is CAISESRPGDQPQHF.